This TCR beta chain was found in a study of liver allograft versus peripheral blood T cells. About the research overall: Peripheral blood of the recipients supplied T cell receptor repertoires that were compared with those in transplanted livers.

As for this clonotype: The antigen is undetermined.

General study points: Reportedly, the T cell receptor repertoires inside liver allografts were not the same as those in peripheral blood.

TCRdb fed the reads into MiXCR, producing one record per CDR3 protein. Seen here are 9,200 or so distinct CDR3 sequences, 15% to 20% observed once, and the top ten hold roughly 1.9%. This clonotype originated in a human patient who had a liver transplant. Certain T cells may be donor cells from the graft.

CDR3 DNA sequence: TGTGCCAGCAGTAATCACAGGGAGAACACTGAAGCTTTCTTT. The encoded protein is CASSNHRENTEAFF. The chain combines TRBV2 with TRBJ1-1; possible D gene TRBD1, 6 bases. This CDR3 contains 14 residues. Looked up from germline, CDR1 is SNHLY and CDR2 is FYNNEI. V gave up 5 bases and J gave up 1 base, with 11 bases separating them.